Presented here are 7 T cell receptor beta chains from one specimen sequenced in a study of T cells in localized non-small cell lung cancer. Clones were read by immunoSEQ multiplex PCR, and TCRdb kept only the in-frame ones, dropping some. The sample lists 23,000 or so clones; roughly 90% were seen once. This specimen was peripheral blood, taken before any cancer treatment. The receptor source for this set is a man between 40 and 75 years old with stage III squamous cell lung carcinoma.

The chain is built from TRBV6-6 and TRBJ2-7; the D gene is possibly TRBD1 (7 bases). This CDR3 contains 16 residues. Germline assignment: CDR1 MNHNY and CDR2 SVGAGI (reference sequence). V lost 2 bases, J lost 1 base, and 15 bases lay in between. CDR3 coding DNA: TGTGCCAGCAGTTACCTAGGGCGGGACAGATCCTACGAGCAGTACTTC. Translated: CASSYLGRDRSYEQYF.

This rearrangement joins TRBV18 to TRBJ1-6; 7 bases agree with TRBD1. The CDR3 extends over 14 amino acids. The V gene's germline CDR1 is KGHSH and CDR2 LQKENI. The V segment lost 5 bases and the J segment 10 bases; nucleotides outside the gene matches: 8. The CDR3 DNA reads as TGTGCCAGCTCAAACGACAGGGATGGATCACCCCTCCACTTT. Its protein is CASSNDRDGSPLHF.

The chain has TRBV7-3 and TRBJ1-1; D remains ambiguous. The CDR3 sequence is 13 residues long. V lost 1 base and J lost 2, with 5 bases in between. Germline values: CDR1 SGHTA, CDR2 FQGTGA. CDR3 loop: CASSLMINTEAFF. The CDR3 DNA sequence: TGTGCCAGCAGCTTAATGATCAACACTGAAGCTTTCTTT.

The V and J genes are TRBV29-1 and TRBJ2-2; 7 bases align to TRBD1. Germline-derived CDR1 and CDR2 are SQVTM and ANQGSEA. This CDR3 comprises 13 residues. Losses at the gene ends were 7 bases for V and 6 bases for J; bases not matched to a gene: 8. CDR3 DNA: TGCAGCGGTCGACAGGGTCAACCCGGGGAGCTGTTTTTT. Amino acids: CSGRQGQPGELFF.

The chain carries TRBV4-1 and TRBJ2-7; D possibly corresponds to TRBD1 (6 bases). The V gene's germline CDR1 is MGHRA and CDR2 YSYEKL. The CDR3 runs to 18 residues. With 4 bases removed from V and 4 bases from J, the gap between germline ends came to 26 bases. In nucleotides, the CDR3 is TGCGCCAGCAGCCTAAGGGGCCCAGGGGCACCGACGGTTTACGAGCAGTACTTC. The encoded protein is CASSLRGPGAPTVYEQYF.

This sequence joins TRBV5-1 and TRBJ1-1, with a weak D call TRBD1 (6 bases). Germline values: CDR1 SGHRS, CDR2 YFSETQ. V gave up 4 bases and J gave up 0 bases, with 16 bases separating them. The CDR3 is made up of 16 amino acids. For the CDR3, the DNA is TGCGCCAGCAGCCCTGAAACAGGGTTCATGAACACTGAAGCTTTCTTT. It translates to CASSPETGFMNTEAFF.

This sequence joins TRBV7-3 and TRBJ2-3, with TRBD2 identical over 10 bases. The V and J ends lost 2 bases and 2 bases, in that order; junction bases with no gene match: 10. This CDR3 spans 18 amino acids. The germline V gene has CDR1 SGHTA and CDR2 FQGTGA. CDR3: CASSLPSGSSRTTDTQYF. The CDR3 DNA is TGTGCCAGCAGCTTACCTAGCGGGAGTAGTCGGACCACAGATACGCAGTATTTT.